This TCR beta chain was sequenced in a study of blood T cell repertoires in COVID-19. Study context: Samples representing acute and convalescent COVID-19 were sourced from the United States, Italy and Spain. From T cells, B-cell-depleted T cells, or PBMCs came the material, which was cDNA or gDNA.

CDR1 and CDR2 (germline): GTSNPN, SVGIG (reference sequence). This CDR3 comprises 14 residues. Trimming took 5 bases from V and 8 from J, leaving 18 bases between them. The assay was immunoSEQ multiplex PCR, and TCRdb's table has in-frame clones only and misses some. The top ten clones hold about 24% of a sample with about 83,000 clones, around 84% of them seen once. The chain combines TRBV30 with TRBJ1-4; TRBD1 is a possible D gene (5 bases). The sequenced sample was peripheral blood. The clonotype was recovered from a woman of 80 years or more in a cohort sampled during active or convalescent COVID-19. This CDR3 is CAWQPGGGGEKLFF. Here the CDR3 DNA reads TGTGCCTGGCAGCCGGGGGGTGGAGGGGAAAAACTGTTTTTT.